This T cell receptor beta chain emerged from a study of T-cell reconstitution after alpha-beta-depleted transplantation in children. CDR3 length: 12 residues. Trimming stripped 4 bases from V and 0 bases from J, with 7 bases between. Germline loops: CDR1 SQVTM, CDR2 ANQGSEA. This clonotype was counted only a few times. Its antigen is not identified. Study-level results: Newly made T cells mostly supplied T-cell counts and diversity one year after transplant. After transplant, high TCRbeta diversity at day 60 in some patients arose from surviving recipient T cells and thymic progenitors. As was reported, about two months after transplant, alpha-beta T cells came from several hundred expanded graft clones.

Preparation of the TCRbeta library was carried out with unique molecular identifiers. TCRdb recomputed calls from the PCR reads with MiXCR, one row per CDR3 protein. The table includes 97,000 or so distinct CDR3 sequences, around 5.9% detected once. The sample consisted of PBMCs, mostly from graft donor cells, taken 60 days after TCRalphabeta/CD19-depleted stem cell transplant. This sequence was found in a female patient aged 2-10 years who had a stem cell transplant for Fanconi anemia, so the T cells may come from the graft donor. J is TRBJ2-7 and V is TRBV29-1; D unclear. The CDR3 sequence: CSVVGSSYEQYF. Here the CDR3 DNA reads TGCAGCGTTGTAGGCAGCTCCTACGAGCAGTACTTC.